This note documents a single TCR beta chain sequence. What it binds is not known. A history of autoimmune disease or systemic immunosuppression excluded patients. The investigators sampled blood at baseline, at cycle 4 day 1, and at cycle 7 day 1. Profiled with immunoSEQ multiplex PCR; TCRdb holds only in-frame clones, not every one. The sample shows about 76,000 clones, around 82% of them seen only once. Germline values: CDR1 SGHRS, CDR2 YFSETQ. The CDR3 runs 15 residues. The trim removed 4 bases at V and 5 bases at J, leaving 12 bases unmatched. This sample stems from a study of OX40 agonist ivuxolimab in advanced cancers. Study summary: Patients in dose escalation had liver, melanoma, kidney or head and neck cancers. The study's findings and limits: Within 6 weeks, CD4+ and CD8+ blood T cells expanded clonally at 0.1 to 3.0 mg/kg.

Specimen: CD4+ or CD8+ T cells sorted from blood, collected in a trial of the OX40 agonist ivuxolimab. The sequence came from an adult with an advanced solid tumor such as melanoma, head and neck, liver or kidney cancer. V usage is TRBV5-1 and J usage is TRBJ2-7; TRBD2 matches at 7 bases. The CDR3 DNA reads TGCGCCAGCAGCCGGGACTACGCGGGTGTCGACGAGCAGTACTTC. It encodes CASSRDYAGVDEQYF. Filled out from reference TRBV5-1 and TRBJ2-7, the complete variable domain reads KAGVTQTPRYLIKTRGQQVTLSCSPISGHRSVSWYQQTPGQGLQFLFEYFSETQRNKGNFPGRFSGRQFSNSRSEMNVSTLELGDSALYLCASSRDYAGVDEQYFGPGTRLTVT.